This TCR beta chain was identified in a study of control samples from healthy donors and cancer patients. Profiled with immunoSEQ multiplex PCR; TCRdb holds only in-frame clones, not every one. This sample has some 150,000 clones, with 85% to 95% found just once. The ends lost 2 bases at V and 2 bases at J; junction bases unmatched: 6. The CDR3 is 15 amino acids. The V gene's germline CDR1 is MNHEY and CDR2 SVGAGI. The clonotype was recovered from a man aged 55 to 69 with colorectal cancer. The chain couples TRBV6-5 to TRBJ2-7; 7 nucleotides match TRBD2. Sequenced input: PBMCs. The CDR3 loop reads CASSYTSGATYEQYF. CDR3 DNA: TGTGCCAGCAGTTACACCAGCGGGGCCACCTACGAGCAGTACTTC.